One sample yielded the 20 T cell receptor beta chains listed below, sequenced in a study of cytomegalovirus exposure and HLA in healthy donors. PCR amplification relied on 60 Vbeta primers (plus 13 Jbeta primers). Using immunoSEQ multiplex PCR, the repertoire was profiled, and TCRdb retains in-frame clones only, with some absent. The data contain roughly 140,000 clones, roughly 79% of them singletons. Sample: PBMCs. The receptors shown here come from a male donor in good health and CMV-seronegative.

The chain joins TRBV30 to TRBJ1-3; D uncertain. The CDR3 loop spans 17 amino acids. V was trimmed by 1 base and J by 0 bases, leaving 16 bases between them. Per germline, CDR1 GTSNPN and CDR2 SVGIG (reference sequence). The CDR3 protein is CAWSGSFPGYSGNTIYF. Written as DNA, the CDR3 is TGTGCCTGGAGTGGATCCTTCCCAGGATACTCTGGAAACACCATATATTTT. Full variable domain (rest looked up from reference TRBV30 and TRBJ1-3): SQTIHQWPATLVQPVGSPLSLECTVEGTSNPNLYWYRQAAGRGLQLLFYSVGIGQISSEVPQNLSASRPQDRQFILSSKKLLLSDSGFYLCAWSGSFPGYSGNTIYFGEGSWLTVV.

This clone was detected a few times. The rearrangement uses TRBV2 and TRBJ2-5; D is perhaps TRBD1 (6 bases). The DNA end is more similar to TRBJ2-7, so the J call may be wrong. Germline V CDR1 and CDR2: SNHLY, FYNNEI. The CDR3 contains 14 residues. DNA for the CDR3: TGTGCCAGCAGTGTCGTACCACAGGGTTCCGAGCAGTACTTC. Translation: CASSVVPQGSEQYF.

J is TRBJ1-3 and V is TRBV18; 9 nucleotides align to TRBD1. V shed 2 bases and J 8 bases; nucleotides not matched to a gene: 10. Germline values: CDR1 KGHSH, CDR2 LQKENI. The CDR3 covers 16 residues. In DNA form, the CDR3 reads TGTGCCAGCTCACCAACAGCCGGGACAGGGTTGGACACCATATATTTT. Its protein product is CASSPTAGTGLDTIYF.

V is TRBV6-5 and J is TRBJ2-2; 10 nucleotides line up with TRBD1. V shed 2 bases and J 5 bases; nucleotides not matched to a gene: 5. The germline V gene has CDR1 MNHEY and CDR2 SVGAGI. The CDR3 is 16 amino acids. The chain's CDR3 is CASSYLDRGLTGELFF. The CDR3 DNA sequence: TGTGCCAGCAGTTACCTCGACAGGGGGCTGACCGGGGAGCTGTTTTTT.

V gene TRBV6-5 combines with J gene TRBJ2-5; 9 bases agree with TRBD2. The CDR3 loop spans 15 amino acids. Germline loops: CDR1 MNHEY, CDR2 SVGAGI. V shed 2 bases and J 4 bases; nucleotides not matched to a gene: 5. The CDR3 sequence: CASSYLAGLGETQYF. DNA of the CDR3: TGTGCCAGCAGTTACCTAGCGGGGTTGGGAGAGACCCAGTACTTC.

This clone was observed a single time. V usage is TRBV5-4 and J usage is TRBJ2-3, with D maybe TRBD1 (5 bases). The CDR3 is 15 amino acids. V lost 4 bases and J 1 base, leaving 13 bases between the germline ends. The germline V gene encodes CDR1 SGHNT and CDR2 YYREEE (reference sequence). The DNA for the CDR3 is TGTGCCAGCAGCGCGCGACAGAGCCGCACAGATACGCAGTATTTT. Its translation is CASSARQSRTDTQYF.

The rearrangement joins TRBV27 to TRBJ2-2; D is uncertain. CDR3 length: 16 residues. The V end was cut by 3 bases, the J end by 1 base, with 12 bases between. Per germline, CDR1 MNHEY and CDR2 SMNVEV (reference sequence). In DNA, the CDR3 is TGTGCCAGCAGTTTCATAGTAACCCTGAACACCGGGGAGCTGTTTTTT. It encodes CASSFIVTLNTGELFF.

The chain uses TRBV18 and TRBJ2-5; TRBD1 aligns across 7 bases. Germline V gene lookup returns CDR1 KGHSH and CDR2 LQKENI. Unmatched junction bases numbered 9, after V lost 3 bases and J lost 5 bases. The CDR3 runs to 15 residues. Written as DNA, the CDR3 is TGTGCCAGCTCACCTGCGACAGGGTATACGGAGACCCAGTACTTC. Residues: CASSPATGYTETQYF.

CDR3 protein: CASSLGGSVYNEQFF. The DNA of the CDR3 is TGCGCCAGCAGCTTGGGCGGGAGCGTCTACAATGAGCAGTTCTTC. V gene TRBV5-1 combines with J gene TRBJ2-1; 7 nucleotides align to TRBD2. The CDR3 covers 15 residues. The germline V gene has CDR1 SGHRS and CDR2 YFSETQ. Trimming took 0 bases from V and 3 from J; bases not matched to a gene: 3.

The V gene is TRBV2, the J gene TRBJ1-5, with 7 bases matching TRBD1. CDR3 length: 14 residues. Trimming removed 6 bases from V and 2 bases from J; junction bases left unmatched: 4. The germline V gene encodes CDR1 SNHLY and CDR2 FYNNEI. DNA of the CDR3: TGTGCCAGCAGCGTTACAGGGGGCAATCAGCCCCAGCATTTT. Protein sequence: CASSVTGGNQPQHF.

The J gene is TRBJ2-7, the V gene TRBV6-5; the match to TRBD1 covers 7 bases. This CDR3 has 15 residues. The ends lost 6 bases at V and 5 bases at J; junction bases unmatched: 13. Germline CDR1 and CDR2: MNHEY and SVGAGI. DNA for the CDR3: TGTGCCAGCAGCCCGACCCGGGACAGTCCAAACGAGCAGTACTTC. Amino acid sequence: CASSPTRDSPNEQYF.

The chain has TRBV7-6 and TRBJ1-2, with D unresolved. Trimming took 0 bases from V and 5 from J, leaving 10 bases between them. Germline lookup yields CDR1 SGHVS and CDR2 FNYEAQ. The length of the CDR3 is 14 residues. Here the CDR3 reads CASSLARGLYGYTF. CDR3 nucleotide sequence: TGTGCCAGCAGCTTAGCACGGGGTTTATATGGCTACACCTTC.

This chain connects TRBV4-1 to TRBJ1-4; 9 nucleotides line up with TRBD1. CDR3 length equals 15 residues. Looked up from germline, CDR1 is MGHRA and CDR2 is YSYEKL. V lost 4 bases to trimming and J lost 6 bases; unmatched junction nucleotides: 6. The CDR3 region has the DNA TGCGCCAGCAGCCGAGAGACAGGGGGAGATGAAAAACTGTTTTTT. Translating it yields CASSRETGGDEKLFF.

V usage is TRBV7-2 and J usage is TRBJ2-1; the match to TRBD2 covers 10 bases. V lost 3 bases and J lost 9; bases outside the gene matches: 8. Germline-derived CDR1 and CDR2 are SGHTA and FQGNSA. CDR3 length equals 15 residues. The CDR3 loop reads CASSFTGTSESEQFF. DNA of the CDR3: TGTGCCAGCAGCTTTACAGGGACTAGCGAAAGTGAGCAGTTCTTC.

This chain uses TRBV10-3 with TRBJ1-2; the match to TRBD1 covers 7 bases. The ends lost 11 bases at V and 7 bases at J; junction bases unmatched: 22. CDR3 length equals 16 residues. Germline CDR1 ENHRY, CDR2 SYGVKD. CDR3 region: CASNRDRSVQASGYTF. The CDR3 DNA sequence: TGTGCCTCAAACCGGGACAGATCAGTACAAGCGAGTGGCTACACCTTC.

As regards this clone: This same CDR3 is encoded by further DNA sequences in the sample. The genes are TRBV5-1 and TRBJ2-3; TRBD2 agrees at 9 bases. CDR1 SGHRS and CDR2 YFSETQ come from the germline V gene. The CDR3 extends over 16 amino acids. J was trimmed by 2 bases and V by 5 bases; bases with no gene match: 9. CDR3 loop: CASRPGLALYTDTQYF. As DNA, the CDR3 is TGCGCCAGCAGACCGGGACTAGCCCTTTACACAGATACGCAGTATTTT.

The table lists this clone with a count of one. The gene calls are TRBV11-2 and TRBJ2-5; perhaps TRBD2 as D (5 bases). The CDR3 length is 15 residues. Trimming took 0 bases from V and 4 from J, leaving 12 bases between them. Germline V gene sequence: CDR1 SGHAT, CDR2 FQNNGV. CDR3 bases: TGTGCCAGCAGCTTAGATTCTCCTAGCCGAGAGACCCAGTACTTC. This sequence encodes CASSLDSPSRETQYF.

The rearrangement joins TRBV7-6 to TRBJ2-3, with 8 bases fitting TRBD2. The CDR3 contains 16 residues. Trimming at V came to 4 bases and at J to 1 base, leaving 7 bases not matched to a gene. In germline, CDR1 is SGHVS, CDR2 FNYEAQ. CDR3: CASSSRLAMGTDTQYF. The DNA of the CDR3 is TGTGCCAGCAGCTCCCGACTAGCGATGGGCACAGATACGCAGTATTTT.

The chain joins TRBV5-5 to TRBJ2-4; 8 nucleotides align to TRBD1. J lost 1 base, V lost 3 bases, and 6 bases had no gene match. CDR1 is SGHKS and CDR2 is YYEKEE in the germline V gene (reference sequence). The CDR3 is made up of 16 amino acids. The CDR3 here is CASSSAPGGAKNIQYF. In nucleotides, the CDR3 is TGTGCCAGCAGCTCCGCCCCAGGGGGCGCCAAAAACATTCAGTACTTC.

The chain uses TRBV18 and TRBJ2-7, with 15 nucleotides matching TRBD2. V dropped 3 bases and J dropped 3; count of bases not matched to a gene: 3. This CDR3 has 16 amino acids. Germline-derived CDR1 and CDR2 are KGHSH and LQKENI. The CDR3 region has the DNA TGTGCCAGCTCACCGGGACTAGCGGGAGGTGTCTACGAGCAGTACTTC. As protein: CASSPGLAGGVYEQYF.